This is a list of T cell receptor beta chains from one sample in a study of shared clonotypes between healthy human individuals. The repertoire was sequenced with immunoSEQ multiplex PCR; TCRdb's copy has only in-frame clones and lacks some. The sample contains a few million clones, roughly 95% of which appear only once. The material sequenced was naive CD4+ T cells sorted from blood. The receptors were sampled from a young man in good health. The CDR3 runs from the conserved cysteine through the conserved F or W. The D gene is left open where the match is weak. Size is stated for part of the rows, as once, few or many counts, or as a class when the clone is expanded.

NA,TRBV5-8,NA,TRBJ1-5,TGTGCCACCGAGAGGAGGGAGCGCAATCAGCCCCAGCATTTT,CATERRERNQPQHF
NA,TRBV30,TRBD2,TRBJ2-7,TGTGCCTGGCGGAGGGCGGGAGGGGCGCACGAGCAGTACTTC,CAWRRAGGAHEQYF
NA,TRBV18,NA,TRBJ2-7,TGTGCCAGCTCACCGTCCACAACGCGATCCTACGAGCAGTACTTC,CASSPSTTRSYEQYF
NA,TRBV27,TRBD1,TRBJ1-1,TGTGCCAGCAGTTCGGACAGGGGGCGTTTGACTGAAGCTTTCTTT,CASSSDRGRLTEAFF
NA,TRBV9,NA,TRBJ2-5,TGTGCCAGCAGCGTATCAACAGGGAAACAAGAGACCCAGTACTTC,CASSVSTGKQETQYF
NA,TRBV30,NA,TRBJ2-3,TGTGCCTGGGAGGGGGGCGCAGATACGCAGTATTTT,CAWEGGADTQYF
NA,TRBV7-3,NA,TRBJ2-3,TGTGCCAGCAGTTCTCGGGGGTACGGCACAGATACGCAGTATTTT,CASSSRGYGTDTQYF
NA,TRBV2,NA,TRBJ2-7,TGTGCCAGCAGGACCATTCAGACAGGACCCTACGAGCAGTACTTC,CASRTIQTGPYEQYF
NA,TRBV30,NA,TRBJ2-2,TGTGCCTGGAGTGGAGAGACAGGTAAGGAGGGTGGAGACACCGGGGAGCTGTTTTTT,CAWSGETGKEGGDTGELFF
NA,TRBV7-9,NA,TRBJ1-1,TGTGCCAGCAGCCTACAGGGCGGGAACACTGAAGCTTTCTTT,CASSLQGGNTEAFF
NA,TRBV7-9,NA,TRBJ2-5,TGTGCCAGCAGCTTAGCAGGGGTCCTCGAGACCCAGTACTTC,CASSLAGVLETQYF
NA,TRBV19,NA,TRBJ1-2,TGTGCCAGTAGGGGCCGGCCCTATGGCTACACCTTC,CASRGRPYGYTF
NA,TRBV7-7,NA,TRBJ2-2,TGTGCTAGCAGCCCAACAGTGAACACCGGGGAGCTGTTTTTT,CASSPTVNTGELFF
NA,TRBV29-1,TRBD1,TRBJ1-4,TGCAGCGTTGTAGGGGGCAATACTAATGAAAAACTGTTTTTT,CSVVGGNTNEKLFF
NA,TRBV18,NA,TRBJ2-7,TGTGCCAGCTCACCAGAGACTACCTACGAGCAGTACTTC,CASSPETTYEQYF
NA,TRBV6-6,NA,TRBJ1-4,TGTGCCAGCAGTTACAGGGAAAAACTGTTTTTT,CASSYREKLFF
NA,TRBV4-1,TRBD1,TRBJ2-1,TGCGCCAGCAGCCAAGGACAGGGGGCGAAATCCTACAATGAGCAGTTCTTC,CASSQGQGAKSYNEQFF
NA,TRBV28,NA,TRBJ2-5,TGTGCCAGCAGTTCTAGAAGGGAGACCCAGTACTTC,CASSSRRETQYF
NA,TRBV10-2,TRBD1,TRBJ1-1,TGCGCCAGCAGACCCGCCGGGACAGGAAGTAACACTGAAGCTTTCTTT,CASRPAGTGSNTEAFF
NA,TRBV7-3,TRBD2,TRBJ2-7,TGTGCCAGCAGCTCTCTCCCGGGGGGTGAGCAGTACTTC,CASSSLPGGEQYF
NA,TRBV6-1,NA,TRBJ2-7,TGTGCCAGCAGGGGGCGGGGGCGCGGGTACGAGCAGTACTTC,CASRGRGRGYEQYF
NA,TRBV7-9,NA,TRBJ2-7,TGTGCCAGCACCCCCGGTCGGGGTTCCTACGAGCAGTACTTC,CASTPGRGSYEQYF
NA,TRBV5-1,TRBD1,TRBJ2-7,TGCGCCAGCAGCTCACTCCGGGACAGGACCTACGAGCAGTACTTC,CASSSLRDRTYEQYF
NA,TRBV7-2,NA,TRBJ1-1,TGTGCCAGCAGCTTAGTGGCAGGCACTGAAGCTTTCTTT,CASSLVAGTEAFF
once,TRBV10-3,TRBD1,TRBJ2-3,TGTGCCATCAGTGAGTCGCCAGGGGGACCAGATACGCAGTATTTT,CAISESPGGPDTQYF
NA,TRBV5-1,TRBD1,TRBJ1-4,TGCGCCAGCAGCTCGACAGGGGACGAAAAACTGTTTTTT,CASSSTGDEKLFF
NA,TRBV6-4,TRBD1,TRBJ2-2,TGTGCCAGCCTCATGGACAGGGGGCTCACCGGGGAGCTGTTTTTT,CASLMDRGLTGELFF
once,TRBV18,TRBD1,TRBJ2-7,TGTGCCAGCTCACTCCCTTCCGGGACAGGGGAGTACTTC,CASSLPSGTGEYF
NA,TRBV10-1,TRBD1,TRBJ2-2,TGCGCCAGCGGAGACCCAGGGGGCACCGGGGAGCTGTTTTTT,CASGDPGGTGELFF
NA,TRBV5-6,TRBD1,TRBJ2-2,TGTGCCAGCAGCTTTTTTGGACAGGGTCACACCGGGGAGCTGTTTTTT,CASSFFGQGHTGELFF
NA,TRBV28,NA,TRBJ1-2,TGTGCCAGCAGATGGGGCGAGGTCGGCTACACCTTC,CASRWGEVGYTF
NA,TRBV5-1,NA,TRBJ1-2,TGCGCCAGCAGCTGGGTTATACCTCCCTCTAACTATGGCTACACCTTC,CASSWVIPPSNYGYTF
NA,TRBV25-1,NA,TRBJ1-2,TGTGCCAGCAGTGAACTCCCAGGGGTCCATGGCTACACCTTC,CASSELPGVHGYTF
few,TRBV7-9,NA,TRBJ1-1,TGTGCCAGCAGCTTAGCGCGTCAGCACCACACTGAAGCTTTCTTT,CASSLARQHHTEAFF
NA,TRBV6-5,TRBD1,TRBJ2-5,TGTGCCAGCGGACAGGCACAAGAGACCCAGTACTTC,CASGQAQETQYF
NA,TRBV10-3,NA,TRBJ1-5,TGTGCCATCAGTGAGTCAGGGGGGCGCAATCAGCCCCAGCATTTT,CAISESGGRNQPQHF
NA,TRBV12-5,TRBD1,TRBJ2-7,TGTGCTAGTGGTTTGGGACAGGGGGCGACGGCCGAGCAGTACTTC,CASGLGQGATAEQYF